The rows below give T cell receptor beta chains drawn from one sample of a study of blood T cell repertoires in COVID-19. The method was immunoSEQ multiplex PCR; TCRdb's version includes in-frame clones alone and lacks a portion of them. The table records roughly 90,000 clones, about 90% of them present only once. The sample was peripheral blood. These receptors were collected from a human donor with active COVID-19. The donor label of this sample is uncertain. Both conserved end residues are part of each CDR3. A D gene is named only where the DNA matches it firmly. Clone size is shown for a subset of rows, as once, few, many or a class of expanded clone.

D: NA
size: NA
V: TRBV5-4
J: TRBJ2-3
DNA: TGTGCCAGCAGCGCAGCAGGGGCCCGCACAGATACGCAGTATTTT
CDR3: CASSAAGARTDTQYF

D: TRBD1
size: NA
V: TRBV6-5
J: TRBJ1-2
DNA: TGTGCCAGCAGTCGGGACAGGGGAGGCGATGGCTACACCTTC
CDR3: CASSRDRGGDGYTF

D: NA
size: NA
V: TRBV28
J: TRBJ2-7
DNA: TGTGAAGTGGGCAGGGTCATATACGAGCAGTACTTC
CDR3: CEVGRVIYEQYF

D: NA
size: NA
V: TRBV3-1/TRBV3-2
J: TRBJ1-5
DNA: TGTGCCAGCAGCCGCCGGTGGACAGTCAGAACTAATCAGCCCCAGCATTTT
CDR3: CASSRRWTVRTNQPQHF

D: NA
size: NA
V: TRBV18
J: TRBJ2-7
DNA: TGTGCCAGCTCACCTCAAAACAGGGCGAGCGGGGATAAGCAGTACTTC
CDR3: CASSPQNRASGDKQYF

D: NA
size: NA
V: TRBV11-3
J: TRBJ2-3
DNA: TGTGCCAGCAGCGGGGGTACTGCGGGGGCCGAAGATACGCAGTATTTT
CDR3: CASSGGTAGAEDTQYF

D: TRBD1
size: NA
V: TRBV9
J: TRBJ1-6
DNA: TGTGCCAGCAGCCCGGGGACAGCCTCTCGTTCACCCCTCCACTTT
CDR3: CASSPGTASRSPLHF

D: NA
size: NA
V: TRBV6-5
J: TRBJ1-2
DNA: TGTGCCAGCAGTAACCCTAGGGGATCTAACTATGGCTACACCTTC
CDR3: CASSNPRGSNYGYTF

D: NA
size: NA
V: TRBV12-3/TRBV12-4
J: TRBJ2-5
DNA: TGTGCCACCAGGGAGGGGGCGGGAGAGACCCAGTACTTC
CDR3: CATREGAGETQYF

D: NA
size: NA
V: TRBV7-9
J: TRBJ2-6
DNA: TGTGCCAGCAATTTTCAGAACTCTGGGGCCAACGTCCTGACTTTC
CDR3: CASNFQNSGANVLTF

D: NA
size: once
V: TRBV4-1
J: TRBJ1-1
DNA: TGCGCCAGCAGCCAAGTAATCACCGCGAGCTCGAACACTGAAGCTTTCTTT
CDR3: CASSQVITASSNTEAFF

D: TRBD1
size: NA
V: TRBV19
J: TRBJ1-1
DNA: TGTGCCAGTAGTTCCCCCCGGACAGGATCTACTGAAGCTTTCTTT
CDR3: CASSSPRTGSTEAFF

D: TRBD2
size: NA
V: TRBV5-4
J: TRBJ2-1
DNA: TGTGCCAGCAGCTTGCTAGCGGGGGGGCCCTATGAGCAGTTCTTC
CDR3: CASSLLAGGPYEQFF

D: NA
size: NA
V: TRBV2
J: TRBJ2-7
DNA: TGTGCCAGCAGTGAGGGCAGAAAGACCTACGAGCAGTACTTC
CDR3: CASSEGRKTYEQYF

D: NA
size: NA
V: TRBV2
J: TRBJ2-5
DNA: TGTGCCGGGGGGTTGACAGGGTGGGAGACCCAGTACTTC
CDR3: CAGGLTGWETQYF

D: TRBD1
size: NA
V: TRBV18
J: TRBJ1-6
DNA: TGTGCCAGCTCTTCCCTGGCCCTGGGACAGGGAAATTCACCCCTCCACTTT
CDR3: CASSSLALGQGNSPLHF

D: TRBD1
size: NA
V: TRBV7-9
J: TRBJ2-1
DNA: TGTGCCAGCAGCCCGGGGACAGGGGATTCCTACAATGAGCAGTTCTTC
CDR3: CASSPGTGDSYNEQFF